This entry lists 2 T cell receptor beta chains sequenced from one sample in a study of regulatory and conventional T cells in RAG deficiency. This table comes from immunoSEQ multiplex PCR, and its TCRdb copy is limited to in-frame clones, with some not included. The sample includes 30,000 to 40,000 clones, approximately 91% of them seen just once. These data also featured in a second study, about regulatory T cells. From that study: Primers: 52 TRBV forward and 13 TRBJ reverse.

The sample taken for sequencing was CD8+ T cells sorted from blood. Receptors originate from a human donor in good health.

This clone was seen a few times. This chain joins TRBV28 and TRBJ1-4; D not resolved. Germline CDR1 and CDR2: MDHEN and SYDVKM. The germline V and J ends were trimmed by 3 bases and 6 bases, with 11 bases remaining between them. This CDR3 comprises 14 residues. The DNA of the CDR3 is TGTGCCAGCAGTTTCCGGCGGGAACATGAAAAACTGTTTTTT. This gives the protein CASSFRREHEKLFF. Filled out from reference TRBV28 and TRBJ1-4, the complete variable domain reads DVKVTQSSRYLVKRTGEKVFLECVQDMDHENMFWYRQDPGLGLRLIYFSYDVKMKEKGDIPEGYSVSREKKERFSLILESASTNQTSMYLCASSFRREHEKLFFGSGTQLSVL.

The chain recombines TRBV29-1 with TRBJ2-3; D is ambiguous. The V gene's germline CDR1 is SQVTM and CDR2 ANQGSEA. CDR3 size: 13 residues. Deletions cut 1 base from V and 1 base from J, with 6 bases between. For the CDR3, the DNA is TGCAGCGTTGAAGGTACGGGCACAGATACGCAGTATTTT. It specifies CSVEGTGTDTQYF.